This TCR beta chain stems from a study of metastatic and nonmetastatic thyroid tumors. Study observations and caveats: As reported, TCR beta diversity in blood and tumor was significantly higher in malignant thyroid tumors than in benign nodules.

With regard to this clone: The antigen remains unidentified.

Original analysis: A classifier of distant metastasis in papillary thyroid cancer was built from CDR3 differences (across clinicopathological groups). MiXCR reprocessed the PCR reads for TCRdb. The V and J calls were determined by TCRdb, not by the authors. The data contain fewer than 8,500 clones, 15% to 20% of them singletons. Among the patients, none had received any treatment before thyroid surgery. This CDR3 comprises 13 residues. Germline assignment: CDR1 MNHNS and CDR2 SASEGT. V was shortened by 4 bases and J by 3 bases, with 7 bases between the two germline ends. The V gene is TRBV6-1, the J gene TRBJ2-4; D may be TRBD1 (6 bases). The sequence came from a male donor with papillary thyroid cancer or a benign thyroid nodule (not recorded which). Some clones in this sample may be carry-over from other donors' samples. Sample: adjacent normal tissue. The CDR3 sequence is CASSGTDKNIQYF. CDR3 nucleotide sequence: TGTGCCAGCAGTGGGACAGACAAAAACATTCAGTACTTC.